One and the same sample provided the 8 T cell receptor beta chains below, sequenced in a study of Graves' ophthalmopathy and Graves' hyperthyroidism. Researchers took RNA transcripts and amplified TCR beta CDR3 regions from them. First-round RT-PCR used HTBI primers; second-round multiplex PCR followed. Via MiXCR, TCRdb re-called the multiplex PCR reads, giving one row per CDR3 protein. Altogether hundreds of thousands of distinct CDR3 sequences are present, about a fifth being singletons, with the ten largest covering around 7%. Sequenced material: peripheral blood. The source is a woman under 30 with stable Graves' hyperthyroidism. Some clones in this sample may be carry-over from other donors' samples.

This clonotype has more than one count but fewer than ten. V gene TRBV11-2 combines with J gene TRBJ2-7, with 10 bases matching TRBD2. With V trimmed by 8 bases and J by 4 bases, 8 bases remained unmatched. This CDR3 is built from 14 residues. Germline V gives CDR1 SGHAT, CDR2 FQNNGV. CDR3 region: CASRSSSGSYEQYF. CDR3 bases: TGTGCCAGCCGATCCTCTAGCGGGAGTTACGAGCAGTACTTC.

This clonotype was found many times. The genes are TRBV20-1 and TRBJ2-7; D unclear. Trimming took 5 bases from V and 3 from J, leaving 20 bases between them. Germline values: CDR1 DFQATT, CDR2 SNEGSKA (reference sequence). There are 15 residues in the CDR3. The CDR3 region has the DNA TGCAGTGCTGCCCCCCGGACCAGAAACTTCTACGAGCAGTACTTC. Protein: CSAAPRTRNFYEQYF.

A few counts support this clonotype. This chain connects TRBV2 to TRBJ1-5, with TRBD1 identical over 7 bases. CDR1 and CDR2 (germline): SNHLY, FYNNEI. With 7 bases clipped from V and 7 bases from J, the junction kept 7 bases outside the gene matches. CDR3 length: 13 residues. CDR3 coding DNA: TGTGCCAGCAACCAGGGGGGGGGACAGCCCCAGCATTTT. Its translation: CASNQGGGQPQHF.

The table lists this clonotype with many counts. The J gene is TRBJ2-7, the V gene TRBV6-1; D may be TRBD1 (6 bases). From germline, CDR1 is MNHNS and CDR2 SASEGT. CDR3 size: 15 residues. The germline V and J ends were trimmed by 1 base and 1 base, with 11 bases remaining between them. CDR3 bases: TGTGCCAGCAGTGAAGAAGAAGGACAGTCCTACGAGCAGTACTTC. Translation: CASSEEEGQSYEQYF.

This rearrangement joins TRBV19 to TRBJ1-2; 11 bases map to TRBD1. V was clipped by 6 bases and J by 8 bases; unmatched bases: 8. Germline values: CDR1 LNHDA, CDR2 SQIVND (reference sequence). The CDR3 extends over 14 amino acids. CDR3 loop: CASSRDRGEGGYTF. CDR3 sequence (DNA): TGTGCCAGTAGCCGGGACAGGGGGGAAGGAGGCTACACCTTC.

This rearrangement joins TRBV11-1 to TRBJ1-2, with 8 bases matching TRBD1. The V gene end was trimmed by 5 bases and the J gene end by 1 base; junction bases not matched to a gene: 9. CDR1 and CDR2 from the germline V gene are SGHAT and FQDESV (reference sequence). This CDR3 has 16 residues. The DNA of the CDR3 is TGTGCCAGCAGCGACAGCCGACAGGGGTATAACTATGGCTACACCTTC. This gives the protein CASSDSRQGYNYGYTF.

This clonotype was detected many times. The chain combines TRBV6-2 or TRBV6-3 with TRBJ1-1; 8 nucleotides agree with TRBD1. CDR3 length: 14 amino acids. The V gene end was trimmed by 4 bases and the J gene end by 4 bases; junction bases not matched to a gene: 5. CDR1 is MNHEY and CDR2 is SVGEGT in the germline V gene. CDR3 region: CASSSGQGATEAFF. In nucleotides, the CDR3 is TGTGCCAGCAGTTCCGGACAGGGCGCCACTGAAGCTTTCTTT.

The chain recombines TRBV19 with TRBJ1-1; D remains ambiguous. V was cut by 7 bases and J by 4 bases, with 7 bases left in between. This CDR3 comprises 11 residues. CDR1 LNHDA and CDR2 SQIVND come from the germline V gene (reference sequence). This CDR3 reads CASTTFTEAFF. CDR3 nucleotides: TGTGCCAGTACCACGTTCACTGAAGCTTTCTTT.